These 25 T cell receptor beta chains came from one sample sequenced in a study of OX40 agonist ivuxolimab in advanced cancers. Here immunoSEQ multiplex PCR was the method, and the copy in TCRdb shows in-frame clones only, minus some. Here the sample spans about 76,000 clones, about 87% being singletons. The material was CD4+ or CD8+ T cells sorted from blood, obtained in a trial of the OX40 agonist ivuxolimab. The source is an adult with an advanced solid tumor such as melanoma, head and neck, liver or kidney cancer.

This chain links TRBV5-6 with TRBJ1-2; TRBD1 matches at 10 bases. The CDR3 is 16 residues long. The trim removed 3 bases at V and 3 bases at J, leaving 8 bases unmatched. Germline V gives CDR1 SGHDT, CDR2 YYEEEE. CDR3 nucleotides: TGTGCCAGCAGCTCGACAGGGGGCGCTTCCTACTATGGCTACACCTTC. As protein: CASSSTGGASYYGYTF. Full variable domain (remainder filled in from reference TRBV5-6 and TRBJ1-2): DAGVTQSPTHLIKTRGQQVTLRCSPKSGHDTVSWYQQALGQGPQFIFQYYEEEERQRGNFPDRFSGHQFPNYSSELNVNALLLGDSALYLCASSSTGGASYYGYTFGSGTRLTVV.

The gene calls are TRBV28 and TRBJ1-2, with 12 bases fitting TRBD1. The CDR3 runs 15 residues. After removal of 6 bases from V and 7 bases from J, the junction contained 9 bases not matched to a gene. Germline V gives CDR1 MDHEN, CDR2 SYDVKM. CDR3 sequence: CASSTTGQGAAGYTF. The CDR3 bases are TGTGCCAGCAGCACCACGGGACAGGGGGCCGCTGGCTACACCTTC.

V is TRBV4-2 and J is TRBJ2-3, with D unclear. Germline V gene sequence: CDR1 LGHNA, CDR2 YNFKEQ. V lost 0 bases and J 5 bases, leaving 9 bases between the germline ends. The CDR3 has 14 residues. CDR3 sequence reads: CASSQDRNRDTQYF. CDR3 nucleotide sequence: TGTGCCAGCAGCCAAGATAGAAACAGAGATACGCAGTATTTT.

The rearrangement uses TRBV7-4 and TRBJ1-2; TRBD1 aligns across 7 bases. Per germline, CDR1 SGHVT and CDR2 SQSDAQ. The CDR3 runs 16 residues. V lost 1 base to trimming and J lost 6 bases; unmatched junction nucleotides: 11. In DNA, the CDR3 is TGTGCCAGCAGCTTAGTTGTGACAGGGAGCAGAAATGGCTACACCTTC. Encoded protein: CASSLVVTGSRNGYTF.

V usage is TRBV18 and J usage is TRBJ2-5, with D possibly being TRBD2 (5 bases). The CDR3 sequence is 15 residues long. Trimming removed 0 bases from V and 3 bases from J, with 11 bases in between. Per the germline V gene, CDR1 is KGHSH and CDR2 is LQKENI. CDR3 sequence (DNA): TGTGCCAGCTCACCACCGTGGGAGAACGAAGAGACCCAGTACTTC. It is translated as CASSPPWENEETQYF.

This chain uses TRBV4-1 with TRBJ1-2; D may be TRBD1 (5 bases). Deletions cut 0 bases from V and 4 bases from J, with 12 bases between. The CDR3 consists of 15 residues. Germline CDR1 reads MGHRA; CDR2 reads YSYEKL. The CDR3 protein is CASSQEGAASYGYTF. The CDR3 coding sequence is TGCGCCAGCAGCCAAGAAGGGGCAGCCTCCTATGGCTACACCTTC.

The rearrangement links TRBV5-1 to TRBJ1-5; the D gene is possibly TRBD1 (6 bases). V lost 0 bases and J lost 7, with 14 bases in between. The CDR3 has 15 residues. From germline, CDR1 is SGHRS and CDR2 YFSETQ. The CDR3 reads CASSLVGGGSQPQHF. Here the CDR3 DNA reads TGCGCCAGCAGCTTGGTAGGGGGAGGGTCACAGCCCCAGCATTTT.

The V and J genes are TRBV5-6 and TRBJ2-5; the match to TRBD2 covers 11 bases. The CDR3 has 16 amino acids. V was pared by 4 bases and J by 0 bases, with 5 bases of the junction left unmatched. Germline-derived CDR1 and CDR2 are SGHDT and YYEEEE. The CDR3 DNA reads as TGTGCCAGCAGCCCTAGACTAGCGGGATACCAAGAGACCCAGTACTTC. Translated, it gives CASSPRLAGYQETQYF.

The chain recombines TRBV11-2 with TRBJ2-3, with TRBD2 matching 11 bases. This CDR3 spans 17 amino acids. V trimming: 3 bases; J trimming: 3 bases; junction bases outside the gene matches: 8. Germline V lookup: CDR1 SGHAT, CDR2 FQNNGV. Written as DNA, the CDR3 is TGTGCCAGCAGCTTGGCCCTAGCGGGGGGAGGGACAGATACGCAGTATTTT. Translation: CASSLALAGGGTDTQYF.

Concerning this clone: Other DNA sequences within the sample encode an identical CDR3. The chain links TRBV6-5 to TRBJ1-1, with 8 bases fitting TRBD1. Germline V gene data show CDR1 as MNHEY and CDR2 as SVGAGI. Germline trimming cut 0 bases from V and 4 bases from J; bases unmatched to any gene: 4. This CDR3 region has 15 residues. The CDR3 DNA follows: TGTGCCAGCAGTTACTCGGCAACAGGGGGCACTGAAGCTTTCTTT. It is translated as CASSYSATGGTEAFF.

The J gene is TRBJ1-6, the V gene TRBV6-1, with TRBD1 matching 8 bases. CDR1 and CDR2 from the germline V gene are MNHNS and SASEGT. V trimming: 5 bases; J trimming: 13 bases; junction bases outside the gene matches: 10. CDR3 length: 14 residues. CDR3 DNA: TGTGCCAGCAGTACGACAGGGGTTCATCACCCCCTCCACTTT. Its translation is CASSTTGVHHPLHF.

The rearrangement joins TRBV9 to TRBJ2-2; D is undetermined. This CDR3 spans 11 amino acids. Germline-derived CDR1 and CDR2 are SGDLS and YYNGEE. The V end lost 0 bases, the J end lost 7 bases, and 1 base lay between the germline ends. Written as DNA, the CDR3 is TGTGCCAGCAGCGTAGACGGGGAGCTGTTTTTT. It yields the protein CASSVDGELFF.

This rearrangement joins TRBV30 to TRBJ1-3; possibly TRBD1 for D (5 bases). This CDR3 comprises 15 residues. Trimming removed 3 bases at V and 2 bases at J, with 14 bases between. Germline values: CDR1 GTSNPN, CDR2 SVGIG (reference sequence). The CDR3 DNA is TGTGCCTGGAGGTCCCGGGGGATAACTGGAAACACCATATATTTT. The encoded protein is CAWRSRGITGNTIYF.

The rearrangement joins TRBV5-1 to TRBJ2-7; D might be TRBD2 (6 bases). V was pared by 0 bases and J by 2 bases, with 9 bases between. The germline gives CDR1 SGHRS, CDR2 YFSETQ. The CDR3 sequence is 14 residues long. The CDR3 sequence is CASSLGGRPYEQYF. DNA for the CDR3: TGCGCCAGCAGCTTGGGGGGGAGGCCCTACGAGCAGTACTTC.

V is TRBV10-3 and J is TRBJ2-3; 13 bases align to TRBD2. Germline V gene lookup returns CDR1 ENHRY and CDR2 SYGVKD. The CDR3 length is 16 residues. V shed 6 bases, J shed 2 bases, and the junction held 5 bases outside the gene matches. CDR3 amino acids: CAISPGTSGVTDTQYF. The CDR3 coding sequence is TGTGCCATCAGCCCCGGGACTAGCGGGGTCACAGATACGCAGTATTTT.

The chain joins TRBV7-2 to TRBJ1-6; 10 positions agree with TRBD1. The CDR3 is made up of 15 amino acids. The V and J ends lost 10 bases and 9 bases, in that order; junction bases with no gene match: 12. Germline assignment: CDR1 SGHTA and CDR2 FQGNSA. The CDR3 bases are TGTGCCACAGCTCCCGGGACAGGGGAGGGTTCACCCCTCCACTTT. Translated: CATAPGTGEGSPLHF. The variable domain in full, completed from reference TRBV7-2 and TRBJ1-6, reads GAGVSQSPSNKVTEKGKDVELRCDPISGHTALYWYRQSLGQGLEFLIYFQGNSAPDKSGLPSDRFSAERTGGSVSTLTIQRTQQEDSAVYLCATAPGTGEGSPLHFGNGTRLTVT.

V and J are TRBV7-2 and TRBJ1-5; D remains ambiguous. This CDR3 has 12 amino acids. V lost 6 bases, J lost 4 bases, and 7 bases lay in between. Germline assignment: CDR1 SGHTA and CDR2 FQGNSA. The CDR3 loop is CASSRENQPQHF. DNA for the CDR3: TGTGCCAGCAGTCGAGAAAATCAGCCCCAGCATTTT. Together with reference TRBV7-2 and TRBJ1-5, the CDR3 gives the full variable domain: GAGVSQSPSNKVTEKGKDVELRCDPISGHTALYWYRQSLGQGLEFLIYFQGNSAPDKSGLPSDRFSAERTGGSVSTLTIQRTQQEDSAVYLCASSRENQPQHFGDGTRLSIL.

V and J are TRBV7-2 and TRBJ1-2; 9 nucleotides align to TRBD1. Trimming removed 5 bases from V and 8 bases from J; junction bases left unmatched: 9. Germline CDR1 is SGHTA and CDR2 is FQGNSA. CDR3 length equals 14 residues. The DNA of the CDR3 is TGTGCCAGCAGCGTCACCGGGACAGGGCACGGCTACACCTTC. Translation gives CASSVTGTGHGYTF.

As concerns this clone: The same CDR3 arises from other DNA sequences in this sample as well. The CDR3 here is CASTLSHHEQYF. The CDR3 DNA is TGTGCCAGTACTCTCTCCCACCACGAGCAGTACTTC. This chain links TRBV28 with TRBJ2-7; D ambiguous. The CDR3 covers 12 residues. Trimming pared 9 bases from V and 5 bases from J, leaving 14 bases between. The germline V gene encodes CDR1 MDHEN and CDR2 SYDVKM.

The rearrangement joins TRBV4-1 to TRBJ1-1; weak D call: TRBD1 (6 bases). CDR1 is MGHRA and CDR2 is YSYEKL in the germline V gene. This CDR3 spans 16 amino acids. V lost 0 bases to trimming and J lost 1 base, with 12 bases between them. CDR3 nucleotide sequence: TGCGCCAGCAGCCAAGAAGGGGGGACGGCGAACACTGAAGCTTTCTTT. Amino acids: CASSQEGGTANTEAFF.

This clone showed up just a few times. The chain links TRBV18 to TRBJ2-3; D is unclear. This CDR3 has 14 amino acids. Trimming removed 3 bases at V and 4 bases at J, with 11 bases between. The germline V gene encodes CDR1 KGHSH and CDR2 LQKENI. CDR3 region: CASSPSSWADTQYF. The CDR3 bases are TGTGCCAGCTCACCCTCTAGTTGGGCAGATACGCAGTATTTT.

The V and J genes are TRBV30 and TRBJ1-2; perhaps TRBD1 as D (5 bases). Germline V lookup: CDR1 GTSNPN, CDR2 SVGIG (reference sequence). V was trimmed by 2 bases and J by 0 bases, leaving 28 bases between them. The CDR3 contains 20 residues. The CDR3 region has the DNA TGTGCCTGGAGTCTTACCGAATATTGGGCAGGGATGGGGGCTAACTATGGCTACACCTTC. It yields the protein CAWSLTEYWAGMGANYGYTF.

The V and J genes are TRBV5-1 and TRBJ2-4, with D perhaps TRBD2 (7 bases). Germline V gene data show CDR1 as SGHRS and CDR2 as YFSETQ. This CDR3 has 15 amino acids. The germline V and J ends were trimmed by 4 bases and 3 bases, with 14 bases remaining between them. CDR3 loop: CASSLSGGDKNIQYF. The CDR3 coding sequence is TGCGCCAGCAGCCTCTCGGGGGGCGACAAAAACATTCAGTACTTC.

The chain joins TRBV28 to TRBJ2-5; D gene unclear. Deletions cut 3 bases from V and 0 bases from J, with 5 bases between. The CDR3 has 13 amino acids. Per germline, CDR1 MDHEN and CDR2 SYDVKM. The CDR3 region has the DNA TGTGCCAGCAGTTTCAACCACCAAGAGACCCAGTACTTC. Translating gives CASSFNHQETQYF.

There are a few counts of this clone. This chain connects TRBV6-5 to TRBJ2-1; TRBD2 is a possible D gene (6 bases). The CDR3 length is 12 residues. The germline V gene encodes CDR1 MNHEY and CDR2 SVGAGI. Trimming removed 6 bases at V and 4 bases at J, with 7 bases between. The CDR3 DNA reads as TGTGCCAGCAGGCGGGGTTACAATGAGCAGTTCTTC. Translated: CASRRGYNEQFF.